This TCR beta chain was observed in a study of beta chain features in type 1 diabetes. Background on the study: Examined across all samples were around 110 million sorted cells.

A note on this clone: Its antigen remains unknown.

Regarding the study as a whole: Shorter TCRB CDR3s, moderately but significantly so, were found in Type 1 diabetes patients in all four CD4+ subsets.

Expressed TCRB transcripts were sequenced because the entire RNA isolate underwent reverse transcription. Sequenced naive, central memory and regulatory T cell samples produced an average of roughly 3.6 million reads. Measured with immunoSEQ multiplex PCR; TCRdb has only the in-frame clones, and not every one. Of hundreds of thousands of clones detected, over 10% appear once; the ten largest clones hold around 0.02%. The V end lost 0 bases, the J end lost 3 bases, and 9 bases lay between the germline ends. Germline V gives CDR1 KGHSH, CDR2 LQKENI. The CDR3 totals 16 residues. This sequence originates from a man aged 18 to 30 in good health. The J gene is TRBJ2-6, the V gene TRBV18, with D unclear. The source material was naive CD4+ T cells from blood. CDR3 coding DNA: TGTGCCAGCTCACCACCGCGCCGTAATGGGGCCAACGTCCTGACTTTC. Its protein is CASSPPRRNGANVLTF.